Below, 15 T cell receptor beta chains from the same sample are listed, as sequenced in a study of T cell responses to AZD1222 COVID-19 vaccine. Assay: immunoSEQ multiplex PCR; the TCRdb copy retains only in-frame clones and omits some. This listing includes over 120,000 clones. Source material: peripheral blood. All receptors derive from an adult in good health.

This chain links TRBV24-1 with TRBJ2-3; TRBD1 matches at 7 bases. CDR3 length: 18 amino acids. V was clipped by 3 bases and J by 2 bases; unmatched bases: 13. Germline V gene data show CDR1 as KGHDR and CDR2 as SFDVKD. CDR3 DNA: TGTGCCACCAGTGATCCTAAACCGGGACAGAAGAACACAGATACGCAGTATTTT. It yields the protein CATSDPKPGQKNTDTQYF.

The V gene is TRBV19, the J gene TRBJ1-3; D gene unclear. This CDR3 spans 16 amino acids. Germline V gives CDR1 LNHDA, CDR2 SQIVND (reference sequence). Trimming cost V 5 bases and J 0 bases, with 14 bases left between them. The CDR3: CASSHQVPSSGNTIYF. The DNA for the CDR3 is TGTGCCAGTAGTCATCAGGTTCCGAGCTCTGGAAACACCATATATTTT. The whole variable domain, filled in from reference TRBV19 and TRBJ1-3, reads DGGITQSPKYLFRKEGQNVTLSCEQNLNHDAMYWYRQDPGQGLRLIYYSQIVNDFQKGDIAEGYSVSREKKESFPLTVTSAQKNPTAFYLCASSHQVPSSGNTIYFGEGSWLTVV.

V gene TRBV6-5 combines with J gene TRBJ1-6; D uncertain. V was trimmed by 6 bases and J by 8 bases, leaving 14 bases between them. The CDR3 length is 14 residues. CDR1 is MNHEY, CDR2 SVGAGI, per germline. CDR3 sequence: CASRLDTAYSPLHF. CDR3 nucleotides: TGTGCCAGCAGACTCGACACTGCCTATTCACCCCTCCACTTT.

The V and J genes are TRBV5-1 and TRBJ2-1, with a possible D match to TRBD1 (7 bases). With 4 bases removed from V and 1 base from J, the gap between germline ends came to 15 bases. The CDR3 has 16 residues. Germline lookup yields CDR1 SGHRS and CDR2 YFSETQ. The CDR3, as DNA: TGCGCCAGCAGCCCGCAACCAGGGGGGTCCTACAATGAGCAGTTCTTC. Amino acids: CASSPQPGGSYNEQFF.

The chain employs TRBV7-9 and TRBJ2-1; perhaps TRBD1 as D (5 bases). With 6 bases removed from V and 0 bases from J, the gap between germline ends came to 9 bases. The V gene's germline CDR1 is SEHNR and CDR2 FQNEAQ (reference sequence). This CDR3 has 14 amino acids. CDR3 in amino acids: CASRRQSSYNEQFF. The CDR3 DNA is TGTGCCAGCAGGAGACAGAGCTCCTACAATGAGCAGTTCTTC.

The gene calls are TRBV5-4 and TRBJ2-3; 7 bases match TRBD1. The J segment lost 0 bases and the V segment lost 4 bases, leaving 5 bases of the junction unmatched. CDR3 size: 15 residues. Germline CDR1 reads SGHNT; CDR2 reads YYREEE (reference sequence). In nucleotides, the CDR3 is TGTGCCAGCAGCGGCGACAGGGTTAGCACAGATACGCAGTATTTT. Encoded protein: CASSGDRVSTDTQYF.

This chain connects TRBV29-1 to TRBJ2-1; perhaps D is TRBD1 or TRBD2 (6 bases each). The CDR3 is made up of 11 amino acids. Germline V gene data show CDR1 as SQVTM and CDR2 as ANQGSEA. V dropped 4 bases and J dropped 10 bases, with 11 bases sitting between them. CDR3 in DNA: TGCAGCGTTGTTGGGGGGCGCGAGCAGTTCTTC. Its translation is CSVVGGREQFF.

V usage is TRBV7-6 and J usage is TRBJ2-3; D call uncertain. CDR1 and CDR2 from the germline V gene are SGHVS and FNYEAQ. The CDR3 loop spans 15 amino acids. With 2 bases removed from V and 0 bases from J, the gap between germline ends came to 9 bases. The CDR3 spells CASSLFGSSTDTQYF. CDR3 DNA: TGTGCCAGCAGCTTATTTGGTTCTAGCACAGATACGCAGTATTTT.

J is TRBJ1-5 and V is TRBV2; D gene ambiguous. The ends were cut back, 10 bases at V and 2 bases at J, with 12 bases in the middle. Germline CDR1 SNHLY, CDR2 FYNNEI. CDR3 length: 13 residues. CDR3 bases: TGTGCCACGACAAGGGATGGCAATCAGCCCCAGCATTTT. The encoded protein is CATTRDGNQPQHF.

With respect to this clone: Other DNA sequences within the sample encode an identical CDR3. V gene TRBV7-2 combines with J gene TRBJ1-1; tentative D call: TRBD1 (5 bases). The CDR3 contains 13 residues. The V and J ends lost 5 bases and 2 bases respectively, with 9 bases between them. Germline CDR1 SGHTA, CDR2 FQGNSA. The CDR3: CASSLDSNTEAFF. The CDR3 bases are TGTGCCAGCAGCCTAGACAGTAACACTGAAGCTTTCTTT.

This rearrangement joins TRBV28 to TRBJ2-3, with TRBD2 matching 8 bases. This CDR3 spans 16 amino acids. V dropped 4 bases and J dropped 8; count of bases not matched to a gene: 14. CDR1 MDHEN and CDR2 SYDVKM come from the germline V gene. CDR3 bases: TGTGCCAGCAGTTCCCAAACGGGGGGGAGGCACCTTACGCAGTATTTT. As protein: CASSSQTGGRHLTQYF.

V gene TRBV6-5 combines with J gene TRBJ1-1; D gene unclear. The V gene lost 2 bases and the J gene lost 1 base, with 8 bases spanning the gap. The length of the CDR3 is 14 residues. Germline lookup yields CDR1 MNHEY and CDR2 SVGAGI. CDR3 nucleotides: TGTGCCAGCAGTTACGTAGGGCCGAACACTGAAGCTTTCTTT. Translation gives CASSYVGPNTEAFF.

This chain links TRBV3-1 (or the pseudogene TRBV3-2) with TRBJ2-2; D unresolved. The length of the CDR3 is 12 residues. CDR1 is LGHDT and CDR2 is YNNKEL in the germline V gene (reference sequence). Trimming left V 4 bases short and J 7 bases short, with 7 bases between. The CDR3, as DNA: TGTGCCAGCAGCCCCGTTCGCGGGGAGCTGTTTTTT. Encoded protein: CASSPVRGELFF.

V and J are TRBV20-1 and TRBJ1-2; no clear D. The ends were cut back, 5 bases at V and 8 bases at J, with 12 bases in the middle. The CDR3 spans 11 residues. The germline V gene encodes CDR1 DFQATT and CDR2 SNEGSKA (reference sequence). The CDR3 region is CSAAAAKGYTF. DNA of the CDR3: TGCAGTGCTGCCGCAGCAAAAGGCTACACCTTC.

V usage is TRBV19 and J usage is TRBJ1-5; a weak D match, TRBD1 (5 bases). The length of the CDR3 is 16 residues. Per germline, CDR1 LNHDA and CDR2 SQIVND (reference sequence). Trimming took off 1 base at V and 6 bases at J, with 16 bases between the two ends. DNA of the CDR3: TGTGCCAGTAGTATAGCCAGGGTGATAGCAAGTCAGCCCCAGCATTTT. It specifies CASSIARVIASQPQHF.